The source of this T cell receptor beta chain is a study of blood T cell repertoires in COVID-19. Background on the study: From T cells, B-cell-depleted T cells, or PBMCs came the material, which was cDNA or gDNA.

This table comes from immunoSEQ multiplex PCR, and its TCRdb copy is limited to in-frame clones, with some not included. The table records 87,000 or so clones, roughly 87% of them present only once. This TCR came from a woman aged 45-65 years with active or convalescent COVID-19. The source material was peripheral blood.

The CDR3 DNA follows: TGCGCCAGCAGCCAAGCCGCTCTAGCGGGGTACGCAGATACGCAGTATTTT. Translated, it gives CASSQAALAGYADTQYF. The chain carries TRBV4-3 and TRBJ2-3, with TRBD2 matching 9 bases. The CDR3 loop spans 17 amino acids. V lost 1 base and J lost 4; bases outside the gene matches: 9. Germline V gene data show CDR1 as LGHNA and CDR2 as YSLEER.